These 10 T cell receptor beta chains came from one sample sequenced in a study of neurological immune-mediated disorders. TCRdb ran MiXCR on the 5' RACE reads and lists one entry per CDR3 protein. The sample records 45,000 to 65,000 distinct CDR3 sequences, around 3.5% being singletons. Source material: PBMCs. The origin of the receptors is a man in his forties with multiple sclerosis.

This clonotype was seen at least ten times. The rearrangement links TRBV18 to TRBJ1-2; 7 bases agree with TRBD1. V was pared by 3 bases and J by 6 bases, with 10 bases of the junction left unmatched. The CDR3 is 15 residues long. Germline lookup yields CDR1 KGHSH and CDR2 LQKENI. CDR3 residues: CASSPRDRRSHGYTF. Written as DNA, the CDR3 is TGTGCCAGCTCACCGCGGGACAGACGAAGTCATGGCTACACCTTC.

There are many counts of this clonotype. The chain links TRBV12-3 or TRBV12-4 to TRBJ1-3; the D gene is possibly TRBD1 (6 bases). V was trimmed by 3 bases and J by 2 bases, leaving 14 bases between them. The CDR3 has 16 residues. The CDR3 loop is CASSLENRVTGNTIYF. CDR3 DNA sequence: TGTGCCAGCAGTTTGGAGAACAGGGTAACTGGAAACACCATATATTTT.

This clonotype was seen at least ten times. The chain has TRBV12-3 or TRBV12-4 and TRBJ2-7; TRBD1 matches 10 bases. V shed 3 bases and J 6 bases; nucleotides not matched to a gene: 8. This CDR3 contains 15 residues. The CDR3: CASSLTGGLVGEQYF. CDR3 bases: TGTGCCAGCAGTTTGACAGGGGGCTTGGTCGGCGAGCAGTACTTC.

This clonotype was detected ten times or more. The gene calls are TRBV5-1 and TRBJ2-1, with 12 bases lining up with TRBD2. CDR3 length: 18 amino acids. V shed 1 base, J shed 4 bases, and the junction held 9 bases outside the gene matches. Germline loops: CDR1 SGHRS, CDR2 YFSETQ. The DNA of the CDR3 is TGCGCCAGCAGCTTGATTCCTAGGACTAGCGGGACTTACAATGAGCAGTTCTTC. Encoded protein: CASSLIPRTSGTYNEQFF.

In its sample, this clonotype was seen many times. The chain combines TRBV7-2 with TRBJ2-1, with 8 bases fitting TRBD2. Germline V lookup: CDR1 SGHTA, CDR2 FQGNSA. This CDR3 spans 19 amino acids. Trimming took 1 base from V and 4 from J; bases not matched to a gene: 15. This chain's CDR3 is CASSLGSGGGSIIYNEQFF. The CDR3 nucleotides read TGTGCCAGCAGCTTAGGTAGCGGCGGGGGGTCAATAATTTACAATGAGCAGTTCTTC.

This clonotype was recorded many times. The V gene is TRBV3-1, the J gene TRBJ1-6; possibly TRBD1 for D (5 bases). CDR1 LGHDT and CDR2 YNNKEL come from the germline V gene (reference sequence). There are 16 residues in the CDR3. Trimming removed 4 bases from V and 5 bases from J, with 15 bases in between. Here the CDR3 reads CASSLSLGRDNSPLHF. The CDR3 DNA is TGTGCCAGCAGCCTGAGCCTGGGACGGGATAATTCACCCCTCCACTTT.

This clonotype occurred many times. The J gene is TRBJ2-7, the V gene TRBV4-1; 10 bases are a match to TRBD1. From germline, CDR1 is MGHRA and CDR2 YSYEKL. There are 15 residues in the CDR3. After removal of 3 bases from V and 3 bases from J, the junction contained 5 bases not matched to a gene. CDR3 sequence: CASSQAGQGNYEQYF. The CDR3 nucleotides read TGCGCCAGCAGCCAGGCGGGACAGGGGAACTACGAGCAGTACTTC.

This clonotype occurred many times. CDR3 in DNA: TGTGCCAGCAGCTTGAGTTTGCGTGGCTACACCTTC. Translating it yields CASSLSLRGYTF. The chain couples TRBV5-6 to TRBJ1-2; D is unclear. Germline-derived CDR1 and CDR2 are SGHDT and YYEEEE. With 1 base removed from V and 7 bases from J, the gap between germline ends came to 8 bases. There are 12 residues in the CDR3.

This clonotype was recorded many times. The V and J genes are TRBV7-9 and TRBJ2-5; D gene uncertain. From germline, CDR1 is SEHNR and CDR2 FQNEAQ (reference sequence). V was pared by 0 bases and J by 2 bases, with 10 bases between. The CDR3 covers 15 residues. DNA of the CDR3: TGTGCCAGCAGCTTAGCGGCAGGTTTTCAAGAGACCCAGTACTTC. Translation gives CASSLAAGFQETQYF.

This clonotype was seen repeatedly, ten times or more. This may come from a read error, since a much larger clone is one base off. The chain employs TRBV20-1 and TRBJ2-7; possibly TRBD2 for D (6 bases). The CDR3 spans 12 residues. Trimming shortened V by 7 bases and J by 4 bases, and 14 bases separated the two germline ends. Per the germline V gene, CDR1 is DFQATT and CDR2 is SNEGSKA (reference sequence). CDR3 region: CSGGGKGYEQYF. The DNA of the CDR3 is TGCAGTGGTGGAGGGAAGGGATACGAGCAGTACTTC.